The 26 T cell receptor beta chains below were found in one sample sequenced in a study of cytomegalovirus exposure and HLA in healthy donors. The repertoire was sequenced with immunoSEQ multiplex PCR; TCRdb's copy has only in-frame clones and lacks some. The sample lists some 240,000 clones, roughly 84% seen once, with 1.5% to 2% in the top ten. The sample taken for sequencing was PBMCs. The receptors stem from a woman aged 18-29 years in good health and CMV-seropositive.

The V gene is TRBV28, the J gene TRBJ1-2, with 12 positions matching TRBD1. CDR1 is MDHEN, CDR2 SYDVKM, per germline. With 5 bases clipped from V and 5 bases from J, the junction kept 15 bases outside the gene matches. There are 18 residues in the CDR3. CDR3 protein: CASSPRGQGASRAYGYTF. For the CDR3, the DNA is TGTGCCAGCAGTCCTCGGGGACAGGGGGCGTCGAGGGCATATGGCTACACCTTC.

The V gene is TRBV6-5, the J gene TRBJ2-1, with TRBD2 matching 8 bases. This CDR3 spans 13 amino acids. CDR1 and CDR2 from the germline V gene are MNHEY and SVGAGI. Trimming took 7 bases from V and 6 from J; bases not matched to a gene: 5. In DNA form, the CDR3 reads TGTGCCAGCAATAAGCGGGGGACCAATGAGCAGTTCTTC. Translating it yields CASNKRGTNEQFF.

The chain couples TRBV30 to TRBJ2-2, with D hard to call. The length of the CDR3 is 13 residues. Looked up from germline, CDR1 is GTSNPN and CDR2 is SVGIG (reference sequence). V lost 5 bases, J lost 5 bases, and 12 bases lay in between. CDR3 in DNA: TGTGCCTGGGTACAGTTACCGACCGGGGAGCTGTTTTTT. Its protein is CAWVQLPTGELFF.

CDR3 sequence: CAGRGDTIYF. The CDR3 DNA follows: TGTGCCGGCCGGGGGGACACCATATATTTT. This chain connects TRBV28 to TRBJ1-3; perhaps TRBD1 as D (5 bases). Germline values: CDR1 MDHEN, CDR2 SYDVKM. Trimming took off 11 bases at V and 8 bases at J, with 10 bases between the two ends. CDR3 length: 10 residues. The whole variable domain, remainder taken from reference TRBV28 and TRBJ1-3, is DVKVTQSSRYLVKRTGEKVFLECVQDMDHENMFWYRQDPGLGLRLIYFSYDVKMKEKGDIPEGYSVSREKKERFSLILESASTNQTSMYLCAGRGDTIYFGEGSWLTVV.

The chain uses TRBV6-1 and TRBJ2-1; 13 bases fit TRBD2. CDR1 is MNHNS and CDR2 is SASEGT in the germline V gene. V lost 7 bases to trimming and J lost 6 bases; unmatched junction nucleotides: 6. This CDR3 comprises 15 residues. The DNA for the CDR3 is TGTGCCAGCACGCCGACTAGCGGGAGGCCCAATGAGCAGTTCTTC. It translates to CASTPTSGRPNEQFF.

This sequence joins TRBV6-1 and TRBJ2-1; 7 bases map to TRBD1. Germline CDR1 is MNHNS and CDR2 is SASEGT. The V and J ends lost 4 bases and 0 bases, in that order; junction bases with no gene match: 3. The CDR3 has 15 residues. In DNA form, the CDR3 reads TGTGCCAGCAGTGTTTGGGACAGCTCCTACAATGAGCAGTTCTTC. It yields the protein CASSVWDSSYNEQFF.

V gene TRBV5-1 combines with J gene TRBJ2-7; perhaps TRBD2 as D (6 bases). There are 17 residues in the CDR3. V was pared by 3 bases and J by 5 bases, with 24 bases between. From germline, CDR1 is SGHRS and CDR2 YFSETQ. The CDR3, as DNA: TGCGCCAGCAGCTGGCGGGAAAACCGCGGTGGGGTTGACGAGCAGTACTTC. Protein product: CASSWRENRGGVDEQYF.

The chain is built from TRBV5-4 and TRBJ2-3; TRBD2 matches at 7 bases. With V trimmed by 4 bases and J by 3 bases, 5 bases remained unmatched. CDR3 length: 14 residues. Germline lookup yields CDR1 SGHNT and CDR2 YYREEE (reference sequence). The CDR3 region is CASSVSGRTDTQYF. CDR3 coding DNA: TGTGCCAGCAGCGTTAGCGGGCGAACAGATACGCAGTATTTT.

The chain employs TRBV28 and TRBJ1-1, with TRBD1 identical over 8 bases. CDR3 size: 16 residues. The ends lost 5 bases at V and 6 bases at J; junction bases unmatched: 14. Germline-derived CDR1 and CDR2 are MDHEN and SYDVKM. The CDR3 bases are TGTGCCAGCAGTGCCCCAGGGGGCGCGAGGTTGGCTGAAGCTTTCTTT. It specifies CASSAPGGARLAEAFF.

J is TRBJ1-5 and V is TRBV28, with D unresolved. This CDR3 has 15 residues. The V end was cut by 3 bases, the J end by 1 base, with 10 bases between. Germline V gives CDR1 MDHEN, CDR2 SYDVKM. CDR3 residues: CASSLLQWSNQPQHF. CDR3 in DNA: TGTGCCAGCAGTTTGCTTCAGTGGAGCAATCAGCCCCAGCATTTT.

This clone was detected only once. The chain combines TRBV19 with TRBJ1-4, with D hard to call. The CDR3 is 14 residues long. Germline V gives CDR1 LNHDA, CDR2 SQIVND (reference sequence). V was pared by 4 bases and J by 0 bases, with 6 bases between. CDR3 DNA: TGTGCCAGTAGTAAAGACGCAACTAATGAAAAACTGTTTTTT. Its translation: CASSKDATNEKLFF.

This rearrangement joins TRBV27 to TRBJ1-3; 8 bases agree with TRBD1. Germline V CDR1 and CDR2: MNHEY, SMNVEV (reference sequence). Germline trimming cut 5 bases from V and 4 bases from J; bases unmatched to any gene: 4. This CDR3 is 14 amino acids long. Here the CDR3 DNA reads TGTGCCAGCAGTGAGGACAGGGCCGGAAACACCATATATTTT. Encoded protein: CASSEDRAGNTIYF.

V and J are TRBV9 and TRBJ1-1, with unresolved D. The CDR3 is 13 residues long. Germline V gene sequence: CDR1 SGDLS, CDR2 YYNGEE. Trimming shortened V by 4 bases and J by 4 bases, and 11 bases separated the two germline ends. In nucleotides, the CDR3 is TGTGCCAGCAGCCGGGGAAGTGGCACTGAAGCTTTCTTT. This translates into CASSRGSGTEAFF.

This rearrangement joins TRBV7-6 to TRBJ1-3, with 10 nucleotides matching TRBD1. The CDR3 consists of 18 residues. Unmatched junction bases numbered 11, after V lost 4 bases and J lost 2 bases. CDR1 and CDR2 (germline): SGHVS, FNYEAQ. CDR3 DNA: TGTGCCAGCAGCTCGGGACAGGGGATGGTGCGGGCTGGAAACACCATATATTTT. Its protein product is CASSSGQGMVRAGNTIYF.

There are a few counts of this clone. The J gene is TRBJ2-7, the V gene TRBV5-1; 13 positions match TRBD2. Germline lookup yields CDR1 SGHRS and CDR2 YFSETQ. The CDR3 is 15 residues long. The ends lost 3 bases at V and 4 bases at J; junction bases unmatched: 4. CDR3 in DNA: TGCGCCAGCAGCTGGACTAGCGGGAGTAGATACGAGCAGTACTTC. It translates to CASSWTSGSRYEQYF.

V usage is TRBV15 and J usage is TRBJ2-1, with 10 bases lining up with TRBD2. The V and J ends lost 10 bases and 0 bases, in that order; junction bases with no gene match: 6. Germline V gene data show CDR1 as LNHNV and CDR2 as YYDKDF (reference sequence). The CDR3 consists of 15 residues. CDR3 nucleotide sequence: TGTGCCAGCCAACTAGCGGGGAGCTCCTACAATGAGCAGTTCTTC. This sequence encodes CASQLAGSSYNEQFF.

The chain couples TRBV5-1 to TRBJ2-1, with D tentatively TRBD1 (5 bases). Between the trimmed V and J ends, which lost 0 bases and 1 base, there was a span of 8 bases. The CDR3 spans 15 residues. CDR1 SGHRS and CDR2 YFSETQ come from the germline V gene. DNA for the CDR3: TGCGCCAGCAGCTTGGGGCAGGGATCCTACAATGAGCAGTTCTTC. Its translation: CASSLGQGSYNEQFF.

V and J are TRBV5-4 and TRBJ2-7, with 7 bases identical to TRBD2. With 3 bases clipped from V and 3 bases from J, the junction kept 12 bases outside the gene matches. The CDR3 totals 16 residues. Germline CDR1 reads SGHNT; CDR2 reads YYREEE (reference sequence). CDR3 residues: CASSWTLAGSYYEQYF. The CDR3 DNA reads as TGTGCCAGCAGCTGGACCTTAGCGGGTTCTTACTACGAGCAGTACTTC.

The V gene is TRBV2, the J gene TRBJ2-3, with TRBD2 matching 12 bases. The CDR3 contains 17 residues. Germline V lookup: CDR1 SNHLY, CDR2 FYNNEI. After removal of 5 bases from V and 0 bases from J, the junction contained 6 bases not matched to a gene. The CDR3 protein is CASSIQGLAGSTDTQYF. For the CDR3, the DNA is TGTGCCAGCAGTATTCAAGGACTAGCGGGAAGCACAGATACGCAGTATTTT. Full variable domain (missing parts from reference TRBV2 and TRBJ2-3): EPEVTQTPSHQVTQMGQEVILRCVPISNHLYFYWYRQILGQKVEFLVSFYNNEISEKSEIFDDQFSVERPDGSNFTLKIRSTKLEDSAMYFCASSIQGLAGSTDTQYFGPGTRLTVL.

This rearrangement joins TRBV2 to TRBJ2-1; D gene unclear. V lost 5 bases to trimming and J lost 0 bases, with 8 bases between them. Germline assignment: CDR1 SNHLY and CDR2 FYNNEI. The CDR3 extends over 14 amino acids. CDR3 sequence: CASSITGSYNEQFF. Here the CDR3 DNA reads TGTGCCAGCAGTATTACTGGCTCCTACAATGAGCAGTTCTTC.

V and J are TRBV5-1 and TRBJ2-7, with 11 nucleotides matching TRBD1. The V and J ends lost 7 bases and 2 bases, in that order; junction bases with no gene match: 2. The CDR3 loop spans 13 amino acids. Germline V gene lookup returns CDR1 SGHRS and CDR2 YFSETQ. This chain's CDR3 is CASGTGGTYEQYF. DNA of the CDR3: TGCGCCAGCGGGACAGGGGGGACCTACGAGCAGTACTTC.

Points on this clone: This sample includes further DNA sequences coding for the same CDR3. The chain recombines TRBV27 with TRBJ2-1, with no clear D. Germline V gives CDR1 MNHEY, CDR2 SMNVEV (reference sequence). V gave up 4 bases and J gave up 1 base, with 5 bases separating them. CDR3 length: 13 amino acids. CDR3 protein: CASSSRSYNEQFF. The CDR3, as DNA: TGTGCCAGCAGTTCCCGTTCCTACAATGAGCAGTTCTTC.

This clone was recorded once. V is TRBV5-1 and J is TRBJ2-1, with 7 bases aligning to TRBD1. This CDR3 region has 15 residues. After removal of 4 bases from V and 2 bases from J, the junction contained 6 bases not matched to a gene. Per the germline V gene, CDR1 is SGHRS and CDR2 is YFSETQ. CDR3 protein: CASSAETGTYNEQFF. CDR3 coding DNA: TGCGCCAGCAGCGCAGAGACAGGGACCTACAATGAGCAGTTCTTC.

The table lists this clone with a count of one. The chain is built from TRBV5-1 and TRBJ2-7, with D perhaps TRBD2 (5 bases). The germline V and J ends were trimmed by 4 bases and 6 bases, with 14 bases remaining between them. The CDR3 sequence is 13 residues long. Germline V CDR1 and CDR2: SGHRS, YFSETQ. CDR3 in DNA: TGCGCCAGCAGCCCGCCCACCGCGGGCGAGCAGTACTTC. Amino acid sequence: CASSPPTAGEQYF.

This clone occurred once. V and J are TRBV4-2 and TRBJ1-2; 8 bases align to TRBD1. CDR1 and CDR2 from the germline V gene are LGHNA and YNFKEQ. J gave up 4 bases and V 1 base, and 11 bases lay outside the gene matches. This CDR3 contains 17 residues. This CDR3 is CASSQGMSGGLGYGYTF. The CDR3 DNA follows: TGTGCCAGCAGCCAAGGCATGTCAGGGGGCTTGGGCTATGGCTACACCTTC.

The V call is TRBV15, the J call TRBJ2-3; perhaps TRBD2 as D (5 bases). The CDR3 contains 12 residues. Germline CDR1 is LNHNV and CDR2 is YYDKDF (reference sequence). With 4 bases removed from V and 5 bases from J, the gap between germline ends came to 7 bases. CDR3 sequence reads: CATSKSGDTQYF. In nucleotides, the CDR3 is TGTGCCACCAGCAAAAGCGGAGATACGCAGTATTTT.